A single sample is the source of the 11 T cell receptor beta chains below, sequenced in a study of shared clonotypes between healthy human individuals. Some clones are missing from TCRdb's copy, which holds only in-frame ones; the method was immunoSEQ multiplex PCR. This table has approximately 700,000 clones, 73% appearing once. The source material was memory CD4+ T cells sorted from blood. Sample subset: CD45RA-negative fraction. Source of these receptors: a woman in her 30s in good health.

This rearrangement joins TRBV7-2 to TRBJ2-1; tentatively, D is TRBD2 (5 bases). Germline assignment: CDR1 SGHTA and CDR2 FQGNSA. The length of the CDR3 is 13 residues. V dropped 5 bases and J dropped 4 bases, with 9 bases sitting between them. CDR3 in amino acids: CASSQTKYNEQFF. The CDR3 DNA sequence: TGTGCCAGCAGCCAGACTAAGTACAATGAGCAGTTCTTC.

A note on this clone: The same CDR3 is also encoded by other DNA sequences in this sample. This sequence joins TRBV5-1 and TRBJ2-5, with 8 bases matching TRBD2. The germline V gene has CDR1 SGHRS and CDR2 YFSETQ. V was clipped by 2 bases and J by 2 bases; unmatched bases: 5. There are 15 residues in the CDR3. The CDR3 DNA is TGCGCCAGCAGCTTTGGAACTAGCGGACAAGAGACCCAGTACTTC. Encoded protein: CASSFGTSGQETQYF.

The J gene is TRBJ1-1, the V gene TRBV6-5, with TRBD1 matching 9 bases. The V segment lost 4 bases and the J segment 6 bases; nucleotides outside the gene matches: 6. Germline V gives CDR1 MNHEY, CDR2 SVGAGI. The CDR3 is made up of 14 amino acids. For the CDR3, the DNA is TGTGCCAGCAGTTTCGACAGGGGGGAGGCTGAAGCTTTCTTT. Translation: CASSFDRGEAEAFF.

The genes are TRBV20-1 and TRBJ2-1; 8 nucleotides align to TRBD2. This CDR3 has 11 amino acids. Germline CDR1 DFQATT, CDR2 SNEGSKA (reference sequence). Here the CDR3 DNA reads TGCAGCCGGGAGGGTTACAATGAGCAGTTCTTC. Amino acid sequence: CSREGYNEQFF.

The chain is built from TRBV27 and TRBJ2-7, with a possible D match to TRBD2 (7 bases). CDR1 and CDR2 (germline): MNHEY, SMNVEV (reference sequence). Trimming took off 3 bases at V and 6 bases at J, with 18 bases between the two ends. This CDR3 contains 15 residues. CDR3 nucleotides: TGTGCCAGCAGTTTGGGGGCGGGAGTACTCAGCGAGCAGTACTTC. Translated, it gives CASSLGAGVLSEQYF.

The rearrangement joins TRBV28 to TRBJ1-2; 7 bases map to TRBD1. V lost 3 bases to trimming and J lost 4 bases; unmatched junction nucleotides: 5. CDR3 length equals 14 residues. CDR1 is MDHEN, CDR2 SYDVKM, per germline. The DNA for the CDR3 is TGTGCCAGCAGTTTGGGCAGGGGGAGCTATGGCTACACCTTC. Protein sequence: CASSLGRGSYGYTF.

V and J are TRBV19 and TRBJ1-5, with D uncertain. The CDR3 runs 16 residues. Germline V lookup: CDR1 LNHDA, CDR2 SQIVND (reference sequence). The ends were cut back, 5 bases at V and 1 base at J, with 15 bases in the middle. In DNA, the CDR3 is TGTGCCAGTAGTCCCTCAGCAGCAACAAGCAATCAGCCCCAGCATTTT. Its translation is CASSPSAATSNQPQHF.

The chain combines TRBV7-3 with TRBJ2-3; D gene unclear. The CDR3 contains 11 residues. The germline V gene encodes CDR1 SGHTA and CDR2 FQGTGA. CDR3 bases: TGTGCGGTGGGAAGCGCAGATACGCAGTATTTT. This sequence encodes CAVGSADTQYF.

J is TRBJ2-3 and V is TRBV5-1; no firm D call. Germline-derived CDR1 and CDR2 are SGHRS and YFSETQ. Deletions cut 4 bases from V and 4 bases from J, with 4 bases between. The CDR3 is 11 residues long. CDR3 coding DNA: TGCGCCAGCAGCCAAGCAGATACGCAGTATTTT. Amino acid sequence: CASSQADTQYF.

The chain employs TRBV5-1 and TRBJ2-7; 8 bases are shared with TRBD2. The germline gives CDR1 SGHRS, CDR2 YFSETQ. The CDR3 has 16 residues. After removal of 0 bases from V and 3 bases from J, the junction contained 8 bases not matched to a gene. CDR3 DNA: TGCGCCAGCAGCTTGGTGGTGAGCGGGAGTAGCTACGAGCAGTACTTC. Translating gives CASSLVVSGSSYEQYF.

This chain uses TRBV5-1 with TRBJ2-5; 10 bases fit TRBD2. The length of the CDR3 is 14 residues. Trimming cost V 6 bases and J 4 bases; bases outside gene matches: 6. Germline assignment: CDR1 SGHRS and CDR2 YFSETQ. CDR3 DNA sequence: TGCGCCAGCACAACTAGCGGGATCGGAGAGACCCAGTACTTC. Translating gives CASTTSGIGETQYF.